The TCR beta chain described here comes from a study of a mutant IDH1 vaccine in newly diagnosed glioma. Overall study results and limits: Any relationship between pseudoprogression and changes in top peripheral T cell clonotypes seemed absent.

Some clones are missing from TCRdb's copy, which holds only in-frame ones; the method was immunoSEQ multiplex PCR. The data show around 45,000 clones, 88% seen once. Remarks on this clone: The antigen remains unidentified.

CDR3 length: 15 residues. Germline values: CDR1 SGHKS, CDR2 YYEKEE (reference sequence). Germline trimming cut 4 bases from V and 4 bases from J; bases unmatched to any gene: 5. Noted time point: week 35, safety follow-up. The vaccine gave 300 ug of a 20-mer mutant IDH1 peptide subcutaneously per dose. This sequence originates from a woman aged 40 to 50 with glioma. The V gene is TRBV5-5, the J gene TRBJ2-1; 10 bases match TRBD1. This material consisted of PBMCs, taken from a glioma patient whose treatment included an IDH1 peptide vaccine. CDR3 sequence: CASSAGQGLYNEQFF. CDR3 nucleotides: TGTGCCAGCAGCGCGGGACAGGGGCTTTACAATGAGCAGTTCTTC.